The text below deals with one T cell receptor (beta chain). The method was immunoSEQ multiplex PCR; TCRdb's version includes in-frame clones alone and lacks a portion of them. The sample lists 150,000 or so clones; 70% to 90% were seen once. This entry is derived from a study of blood T cell repertoires in COVID-19. The CDR3 runs to 11 residues. Trimming took 0 bases from V and 11 from J, leaving 10 bases between them. The germline V gene has CDR1 GTSNPN and CDR2 SVGIG (reference sequence). The source material was peripheral blood. The receptor was isolated from a woman aged 50 to 60 with COVID-19, enrolled during active disease. This rearrangement joins TRBV30 to TRBJ1-1, with no clear D. CDR3 residues: CAWSVSSEAFF. The CDR3 DNA follows: TGTGCCTGGAGTGTAAGTAGTGAGGCTTTCTTT.